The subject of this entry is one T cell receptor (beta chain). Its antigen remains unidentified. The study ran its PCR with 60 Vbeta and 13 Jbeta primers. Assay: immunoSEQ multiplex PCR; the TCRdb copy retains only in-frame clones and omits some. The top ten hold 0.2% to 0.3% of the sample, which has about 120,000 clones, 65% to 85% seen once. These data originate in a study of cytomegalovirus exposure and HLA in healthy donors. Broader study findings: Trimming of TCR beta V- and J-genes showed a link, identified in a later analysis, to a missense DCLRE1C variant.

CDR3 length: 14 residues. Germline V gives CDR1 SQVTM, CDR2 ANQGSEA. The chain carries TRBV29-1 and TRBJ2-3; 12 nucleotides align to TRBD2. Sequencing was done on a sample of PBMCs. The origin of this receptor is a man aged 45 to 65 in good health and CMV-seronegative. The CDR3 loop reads CIITLAGGPDTQYF. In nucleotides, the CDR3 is TGCATCATAACACTAGCGGGGGGCCCAGATACGCAGTATTTT.